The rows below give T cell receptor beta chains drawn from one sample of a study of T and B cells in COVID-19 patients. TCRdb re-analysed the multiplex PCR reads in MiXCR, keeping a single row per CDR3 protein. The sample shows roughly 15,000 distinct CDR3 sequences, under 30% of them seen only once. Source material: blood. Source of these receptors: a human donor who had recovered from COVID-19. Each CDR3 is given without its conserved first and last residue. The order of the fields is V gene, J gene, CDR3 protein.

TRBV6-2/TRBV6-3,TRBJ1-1,VSSSPYNTEAF
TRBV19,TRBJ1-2,ASSMGTVGYT
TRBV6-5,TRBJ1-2,ASKRLVGEIYGYT
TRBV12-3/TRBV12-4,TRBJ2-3,ASTPDIQSTDTQY
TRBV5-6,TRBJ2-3,ASSPGLENTQY
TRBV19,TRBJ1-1,ASSSLPGQGAAEAF
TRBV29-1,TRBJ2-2,SFRNTGELF
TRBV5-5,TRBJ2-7,ASSLGVTGMGYEQY
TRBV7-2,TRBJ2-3,ASSSLSGVVDTQY
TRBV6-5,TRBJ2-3,ASSHDRGNLADTQY
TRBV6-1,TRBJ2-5,ASSELGTEQETQY
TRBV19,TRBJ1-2,ASSIVGINYGYT
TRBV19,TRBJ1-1,ASSTGQRVNTEAF
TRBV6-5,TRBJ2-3,ASARDRGPTDTQY
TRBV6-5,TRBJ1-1,ASSYASQGTEAF
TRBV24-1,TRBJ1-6,ATSVGKDNSPLH
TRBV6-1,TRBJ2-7,ASRIDRGIFYEQY
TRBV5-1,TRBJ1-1,ASSLAVTAEAF
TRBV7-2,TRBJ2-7,ASSQPGHYEQY
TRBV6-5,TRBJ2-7,ASIDRTGSYEQY
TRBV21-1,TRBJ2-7,ASLYYGQGTYEQY
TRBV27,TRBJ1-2,ASSSGSRYYGYT
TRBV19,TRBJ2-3,ASSIESGGERDTQY
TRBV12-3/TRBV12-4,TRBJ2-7,ASSLETGLSEQY
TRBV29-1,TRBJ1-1,SVETGTTEAF
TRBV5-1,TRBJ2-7,ASSLGTESYEQY
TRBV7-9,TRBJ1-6,ASSTTRGHWNSPLH
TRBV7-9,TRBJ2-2,ASSLVGEELF
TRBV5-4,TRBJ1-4,ASSKDRNEKLF
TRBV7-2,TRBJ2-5,ASSFGRAETQY
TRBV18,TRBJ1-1,ASSPAQNMNTEAF
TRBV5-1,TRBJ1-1,ASSPKDRATEAF
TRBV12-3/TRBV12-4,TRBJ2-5,ASSLGWQETQY
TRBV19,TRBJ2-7,ASSNTGTGSYEQY
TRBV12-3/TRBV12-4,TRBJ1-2,ASSSRESYGYT
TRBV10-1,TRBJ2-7,ASWTLGGGPPYEQY
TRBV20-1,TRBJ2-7,SASIQALSYEQY
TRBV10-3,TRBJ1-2,AISVGDMGYT
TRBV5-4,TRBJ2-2,ASSSTSGGYTGELF
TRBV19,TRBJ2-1,ASSRTSGPTYNEQF
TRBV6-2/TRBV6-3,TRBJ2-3,ASSYHTSSTDTQY
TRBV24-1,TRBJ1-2,ATSESTGNGYT
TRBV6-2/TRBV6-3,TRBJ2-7,ASRPGLAYEQY